This T cell receptor beta chain was recorded in a study of CXCR3-negative and CXCR3-positive naive CD8 T cells. Overall study findings and caveats: Memory CD8+ T cell repertoires were far less diverse than both naive subsets. Similar TRBV-TRBJ usage was seen in naive cells (both CXCR3-negative and CXCR3-positive), but memory cells differed. CXCR3-expressing naive cells carried TRB CDR3s more hydrophobic than those of CXCR3-negative naive cells.

Points on this clonotype: Its antigen is not identified.

The CDR3 covers 15 residues. The germline gives CDR1 SGHNT, CDR2 YYREEE (reference sequence). The authors made the TRB cDNA libraries by 5' RACE using UMI labels. TCRdb reprocessed the 5' RACE reads and stores each CDR3 protein as one record, lacking DNA. Found here are about 130,000 distinct CDR3 sequences; the top ten clones hold roughly 0.41%. The origin of this receptor is a human donor in good health. Some clones in this sample may be carry-over from other donors' samples. V and J are TRBV5-4 and TRBJ2-7; with no DNA, the TCRdb D assignment of TRBD2 cannot be verified. Sequencing was carried out using naive CXCR3+ CD8+ T cells from blood. The subset: CD45RO-CCR7+CD27+CD95- naive CD8+ T cells expressing CXCR3 (TNR3+). CDR3 loop: CASSDTSGKPYEQYF.